This entry concerns a single T cell receptor beta chain. The antigen remains undetermined. In the PCR, 60 Vbeta and 13 Jbeta primers were used. Method: immunoSEQ multiplex PCR; TCRdb's copy keeps in-frame clones and lacks some. Of approximately 90,000 clones detected, under 9% appear once; the ten largest clones hold 2.3%. This sample was taken from a study of cytomegalovirus exposure and HLA in healthy donors. Study-level results: In vitro checks showed that a few CMV-associated chains really do target CMV antigens. Common viral pathogens seemed, in a later analysis, to connect with several of the most significant clusters. A cluster of highly shared sequence variants was likely a sequencing artifact.

V was clipped by 1 base and J by 7 bases, with 20 bases between them. Per germline, CDR1 SGHNT and CDR2 YENEEA. The CDR3 is made up of 17 amino acids. This clonotype was obtained from a middle-aged man in good health and CMV-seronegative. What was sequenced was PBMCs. The rearrangement uses TRBV11-3 and TRBJ1-3; tentative D call: TRBD1 (5 bases). CDR3 DNA sequence: TGTGCCAGCAGCTTAGGGCTCAGTCCCCCCCGGGGGAACACCATATATTTT. It encodes CASSLGLSPPRGNTIYF.